What follows is one T cell receptor (beta chain) and its context. This entry is derived from a study of tumor T cells in aggressive B-cell lymphoma. Trimming cost V 5 bases and J 10 bases, with 23 bases left between them. CDR1 and CDR2 (germline): SGHVS, FQNEAQ. This CDR3 contains 16 residues. Data came from immunoSEQ multiplex PCR; TCRdb stores just in-frame clones and leaves some out. The sample has 3,000 to 3,500 clones; 85% are singletons. This clonotype was sampled from an adult with diffuse large B cell lymphoma. The sequencing sample was made of tumor tissue. This chain connects TRBV7-8 to TRBJ1-4; possibly TRBD1 for D (6 bases). For the CDR3, the DNA is TGTGCCAGCAGCCCCCGAAGGATAGGGGGTCCGGGAAAACTGTTTTTT. Protein sequence: CASSPRRIGGPGKLFF. Combining the CDR3 with reference TRBV7-8 and TRBJ1-4 gives the whole variable domain GAGVSQSPRYKVAKRGQDVALRCDPISGHVSLFWYQQALGQGPEFLTYFQNEAQLDKSGLPSDRFFAERPEGSVSTLKIQRTQQEDSAVYLCASSPRRIGGPGKLFFGSGTQLSVL.